The 24 T cell receptor beta chains below come from one sample, sequenced in a study of T-cell reconstitution after alpha-beta-depleted transplantation in children. Using unique molecular identifiers, the investigators prepared the TCRbeta library. TCRdb fed the PCR reads into MiXCR, producing one record per CDR3 protein. The data show 100,000 to 130,000 distinct CDR3 sequences, approximately 6.4% seen once. The sequencing here drew on PBMCs, mostly from graft donor cells, taken 360 days after TCRalphabeta/CD19-depleted stem cell transplant. The source of these receptors is a male patient aged 2-15 years who had a stem cell transplant for acute lymphoblastic leukemia, so the T cells may come from the graft donor.

This clonotype occurred many times. V and J are TRBV12-3 or TRBV12-4 and TRBJ2-3, with 7 bases matching TRBD1. The J segment lost 7 bases and the V segment lost 5 bases, leaving 3 bases of the junction unmatched. CDR3 size: 12 residues. The CDR3 spells CASSAGGNTQYF. The CDR3 DNA follows: TGTGCCAGCAGTGCAGGGGGAAATACGCAGTATTTT.

This clonotype appeared many times. CDR3 DNA sequence: TGTGCCAGCAGCTTCCGGGCGGGGGGAGGTTTAAACACCGGGGAGCTGTTTTTT. This gives the protein CASSFRAGGGLNTGELFF. V usage is TRBV11-2 and J usage is TRBJ2-2, with 8 bases that match TRBD2. This CDR3 is built from 18 residues. The V gene end was trimmed by 3 bases and the J gene end by 2 bases; junction bases not matched to a gene: 11. Germline lookup yields CDR1 SGHAT and CDR2 FQNNGV. The full variable domain, its missing parts supplied by reference TRBV11-2 and TRBJ2-2, is EAGVAQSPRYKIIEKRQSVAFWCNPISGHATLYWYQQILGQGPKLLIQFQNNGVVDDSQLPKDRFSAERLKGVDSTLKIQPAKLEDSAVYLCASSFRAGGGLNTGELFFGEGSRLTVL.

V usage is TRBV6-1 and J usage is TRBJ2-7; 12 nucleotides agree with TRBD2. CDR3 length: 16 residues. CDR1 and CDR2 (germline): MNHNS, SASEGT. J was trimmed by 0 bases and V by 9 bases; bases with no gene match: 9. The CDR3: CASSPGLAGNSYEQYF. In nucleotides, the CDR3 is TGTGCCAGTTCACCCGGACTAGCGGGAAACTCCTACGAGCAGTACTTC.

CDR3: CASSLSHRVNTEAFF. DNA of the CDR3: TGTGCCAGCAGCTTAAGCCACAGGGTGAACACTGAAGCTTTCTTT. V usage is TRBV7-9 and J usage is TRBJ1-1, with D possibly being TRBD1 (6 bases). Trimming shortened V by 2 bases and J by 0 bases, and 10 bases separated the two germline ends. Germline lookup yields CDR1 SEHNR and CDR2 FQNEAQ (reference sequence). The CDR3 runs 15 residues.

The chain is built from TRBV6-4 and TRBJ2-3; D gene unclear. The CDR3 totals 14 residues. Germline CDR1 reads MRHNA; CDR2 reads SNTAGT. Trimming shortened V by 10 bases and J by 5 bases, and 19 bases separated the two germline ends. Written as DNA, the CDR3 is TGTGCCATCAGCCGGGCCCCCATAGGAGATACGCAGTATTTT. Protein: CAISRAPIGDTQYF.

This clonotype has at least ten counts. This rearrangement joins TRBV20-1 to TRBJ1-1, with D tentatively TRBD1 (6 bases). The length of the CDR3 is 13 residues. V gave up 3 bases and J gave up 3 bases, with 11 bases separating them. Germline CDR1 reads DFQATT; CDR2 reads SNEGSKA (reference sequence). The CDR3 reads CSASLQGHTEAFF. The CDR3 DNA follows: TGCAGTGCTAGTCTACAGGGACACACTGAAGCTTTCTTT.

This chain connects TRBV14 to TRBJ1-5; 7 bases line up with TRBD1. Trimming took 1 base from V and 4 from J; bases not matched to a gene: 4. CDR1 and CDR2 from the germline V gene are SGHDN and FVKESK. The CDR3 consists of 15 residues. The CDR3 is CASSQGRGRNQPQHF. The CDR3 bases are TGTGCCAGCAGCCAAGGGAGGGGGCGGAATCAGCCCCAGCATTTT.

This clonotype was seen a few times. The genes are TRBV11-1 and TRBJ2-7, with TRBD1 matching 8 bases. Trimming cost V 1 base and J 4 bases; bases outside gene matches: 18. Germline CDR1 and CDR2: SGHAT and FQDESV (reference sequence). The CDR3 spans 19 residues. The CDR3 coding sequence is TGTGCCAGCAGCTTAGTACTCGCCCGTAGGACAGGGAGAACTTACGAGCAGTACTTC. This translates into CASSLVLARRTGRTYEQYF.

The gene calls are TRBV9 and TRBJ2-1; 10 nucleotides agree with TRBD2. After removal of 8 bases from V and 5 bases from J, the junction contained 7 bases not matched to a gene. Germline lookup yields CDR1 SGDLS and CDR2 YYNGEE. The CDR3 has 14 residues. In DNA, the CDR3 is TGTGCCAGTCAATCTAGCGGGAGTAACAATGAGCAGTTCTTC. Translation: CASQSSGSNNEQFF.

This clonotype was picked up a small number of times. The chain combines TRBV6-1 with TRBJ2-6; 9 positions agree with TRBD1. The germline V gene encodes CDR1 MNHNS and CDR2 SASEGT. The CDR3 covers 17 residues. V trimming: 4 bases; J trimming: 0 bases; junction bases outside the gene matches: 4. The CDR3, as DNA: TGTGCCAGCAGTGGGGGGACAGGGCCCTCTGGGGCCAACGTCCTGACTTTC. Amino acid sequence: CASSGGTGPSGANVLTF.

The gene calls are TRBV5-3 and TRBJ2-7, with D unresolved. TRBV5-3 is identified as an open reading frame with a role that is uncertain. V was shortened by 9 bases and J by 1 base, with 17 bases between the two germline ends. The length of the CDR3 is 14 residues. This CDR3 is CAISLGLSSYEQYF. The CDR3 DNA is TGTGCCATCAGCCTCGGGCTTTCTTCCTACGAGCAGTACTTC.

The chain combines TRBV7-8 with TRBJ2-7; TRBD2 matches at 9 bases. V shed 6 bases, J shed 3 bases, and the junction held 12 bases outside the gene matches. The CDR3 length is 16 residues. Germline loops: CDR1 SGHVS, CDR2 FQNEAQ. Here the CDR3 DNA reads TGTGCCAGCAGTAGCGGGAGAGGGGGCGGGAGCTACGAGCAGTACTTC. It encodes CASSSGRGGGSYEQYF.

This clonotype was picked up many times. This chain joins TRBV6-5 and TRBJ2-7, with unresolved D. The germline V gene encodes CDR1 MNHEY and CDR2 SVGAGI. CDR3 size: 13 residues. The V end was cut by 0 bases, the J end by 6 bases, with 9 bases between. CDR3 in DNA: TGTGCCAGCAGTTACTCGATCGGGCTCGAGCAGTACTTC. It encodes CASSYSIGLEQYF.

The sample holds many counts of this clonotype. The chain carries TRBV5-6 and TRBJ1-4; tentative D call: TRBD1 (5 bases). Trimming pared 0 bases from V and 4 bases from J, leaving 7 bases between. The CDR3 is made up of 14 amino acids. Germline CDR1 and CDR2: SGHDT and YYEEEE. As DNA, the CDR3 is TGTGCCAGCAGCTTGGGACAGTATAATGAAAAACTGTTTTTT. Amino acid sequence: CASSLGQYNEKLFF. Complete variable domain (other parts from reference TRBV5-6 and TRBJ1-4): DAGVTQSPTHLIKTRGQQVTLRCSPKSGHDTVSWYQQALGQGPQFIFQYYEEEERQRGNFPDRFSGHQFPNYSSELNVNALLLGDSALYLCASSLGQYNEKLFFGSGTQLSVL.

Many counts were recorded for this clonotype. The V and J genes are TRBV28 and TRBJ2-7; D remains unclear. CDR1 and CDR2 from the germline V gene are MDHEN and SYDVKM. The V and J ends lost 4 bases and 7 bases respectively, with 11 bases between them. This CDR3 is 12 amino acids long. The CDR3 here is CASSYRVREQYF. CDR3 nucleotide sequence: TGTGCCAGCAGTTACCGGGTCCGAGAGCAGTACTTC.

This clonotype has only a few counts. V usage is TRBV6-5 and J usage is TRBJ2-2, with D tentatively TRBD2 (7 bases). Trimming cost V 8 bases and J 3 bases, with 19 bases left between them. Looked up from germline, CDR1 is MNHEY and CDR2 is SVGAGI. The CDR3 covers 16 residues. CDR3: CASPKGGGKDTGELFF. The CDR3 DNA sequence: TGTGCCAGCCCTAAAGGGGGGGGGAAGGACACCGGGGAGCTGTTTTTT.

This clonotype has more than one count but fewer than ten. V gene TRBV28 combines with J gene TRBJ1-1; D is perhaps TRBD1 (5 bases). The CDR3 has 13 residues. With 3 bases removed from V and 5 bases from J, the gap between germline ends came to 10 bases. Per germline, CDR1 MDHEN and CDR2 SYDVKM. The CDR3 loop reads CASSFIRGTEAFF. The CDR3 bases are TGTGCCAGCAGTTTCATTCGGGGGACTGAAGCTTTCTTT.

This clonotype was counted only a few times. CDR3: CASSLKGGGRTDTQYF. CDR3 in DNA: TGTGCCAGCAGTTTAAAAGGGGGGGGGCGCACAGATACGCAGTATTTT. The chain couples TRBV12-3 or TRBV12-4 to TRBJ2-3, with D possibly matching TRBD2 (7 bases). V dropped 2 bases and J dropped 1 base, with 13 bases sitting between them. There are 16 residues in the CDR3.

This clonotype occurred many times. This rearrangement joins TRBV5-1 to TRBJ2-7; TRBD1 aligns across 11 bases. This CDR3 region has 14 residues. Looked up from germline, CDR1 is SGHRS and CDR2 is YFSETQ. V lost 4 bases, J lost 2 bases, and 2 bases stayed unmatched. CDR3 amino acids: CASSQGQGAYEQYF. DNA for the CDR3: TGCGCCAGCAGCCAGGGACAGGGGGCCTACGAGCAGTACTTC. Full variable domain (outside the CDR3, taken from reference TRBV5-1 and TRBJ2-7): KAGVTQTPRYLIKTRGQQVTLSCSPISGHRSVSWYQQTPGQGLQFLFEYFSETQRNKGNFPGRFSGRQFSNSRSEMNVSTLELGDSALYLCASSQGQGAYEQYFGPGTRLTVT.

This clonotype was counted many times. The chain couples TRBV5-8 to TRBJ2-1; no definite D call. From germline, CDR1 is SGHTS and CDR2 YDEGEE. V dropped 0 bases and J dropped 6 bases, with 7 bases sitting between them. CDR3 size: 13 residues. This chain's CDR3 is CASSLGVTNEQFF. Written as DNA, the CDR3 is TGTGCCAGCAGCTTGGGGGTGACCAATGAGCAGTTCTTC.

This clonotype was picked up many times. CDR3 bases: TGTGCCAGCAGCGTAAAGCCAGACTTCTCTGGGGCCAACGTCCTGACTTTC. Translated, it gives CASSVKPDFSGANVLTF. The V call is TRBV9, the J call TRBJ2-6; D unresolved. V lost 1 base and J 0 bases, leaving 11 bases between the germline ends. The CDR3 length is 17 residues. CDR1 and CDR2 (germline): SGDLS, YYNGEE.

This clonotype was seen repeatedly, ten times or more. The genes are TRBV5-1 and TRBJ2-3, with 13 nucleotides matching TRBD2. V lost 3 bases to trimming and J lost 3 bases; unmatched junction nucleotides: 1. The CDR3 contains 15 residues. Germline values: CDR1 SGHRS, CDR2 YFSETQ. The CDR3 reads CASSSTSGRTDTQYF. CDR3 bases: TGCGCCAGCAGCTCGACTAGCGGGAGGACAGATACGCAGTATTTT.

Only one count was recorded for this clonotype. This may be a read error, as it is one base from a much larger clone. The chain couples TRBV15 to TRBJ2-1; 10 bases align to TRBD2. The germline V gene has CDR1 LNHNV and CDR2 YYDKDF (reference sequence). This CDR3 contains 15 residues. The CDR3 DNA sequence: TGTGCCACCAGCAGAGCCGGGACTAGCGCCAATGAGGAGTTCTTC. This translates into CATSRAGTSANEEFF.

This clonotype was observed at least ten times. This sequence joins TRBV7-2 and TRBJ2-4; 9 nucleotides agree with TRBD1. The ends lost 4 bases at V and 5 bases at J; junction bases unmatched: 3. Germline values: CDR1 SGHTA, CDR2 FQGNSA. The CDR3 contains 14 residues. CDR3 bases: TGTGCCAGCAGCTACCGACAGGGGGAAAACATTCAGTACTTC. Translated: CASSYRQGENIQYF.